A single sample gave rise to the 13 T cell receptor beta chains below, sequenced in a study of CD8 T cells in Susac syndrome. Random-hexamer reverse transcription was applied to roughly 0.5 to 1 ug RNA. TCRdb ran MiXCR on the immunoSEQ multiplex PCR reads and lists one entry per CDR3 protein. The sample includes roughly 150,000 distinct CDR3 sequences, nearly 97% of them seen just once. The specimen sequenced was CD8+ T cells from PBMCs. Receptors were obtained from a human donor with multiple sclerosis.

The V call is TRBV20-1, the J call TRBJ2-3; 12 bases agree with TRBD2. The J segment lost 2 bases and the V segment lost 0 bases, leaving 3 bases of the junction unmatched. The CDR3 has 16 residues. Germline CDR1 is DFQATT and CDR2 is SNEGSKA (reference sequence). The CDR3 nucleotides read TGCAGTGCTAGAGAACTAGCGGGGGGTACCACAGATACGCAGTATTTT. Its translation is CSARELAGGTTDTQYF.

This sequence joins TRBV20-1 and TRBJ2-3; the D is unclear. The CDR3 sequence is 13 residues long. Germline V gene lookup returns CDR1 DFQATT and CDR2 SNEGSKA (reference sequence). V dropped 4 bases and J dropped 1 base, with 9 bases sitting between them. The CDR3 reads CSATWRRTDTQYF. In DNA form, the CDR3 reads TGCAGTGCTACCTGGCGCCGCACAGATACGCAGTATTTT.

V and J are TRBV9 and TRBJ2-2; 7 bases line up with TRBD2. The trim removed 3 bases at V and 1 base at J, leaving 6 bases unmatched. The CDR3 has 16 amino acids. Germline V gene sequence: CDR1 SGDLS, CDR2 YYNGEE. CDR3 sequence: CASSDQRGWNTGELFF. CDR3 bases: TGTGCCAGCAGCGACCAGCGGGGATGGAACACCGGGGAGCTGTTTTTT. Filled out from reference TRBV9 and TRBJ2-2, the complete variable domain reads DSGVTQTPKHLITATGQRVTLRCSPRSGDLSVYWYQQSLDQGLQFLIQYYNGEERAKGNILERFSAQQFPDLHSELNLSSLELGDSALYFCASSDQRGWNTGELFFGEGSRLTVL.

The chain carries TRBV3-1 and TRBJ2-3; the D gene is possibly TRBD2 (6 bases). The V gene's germline CDR1 is LGHDT and CDR2 YNNKEL (reference sequence). The V and J ends lost 0 bases and 0 bases respectively, with 13 bases between them. The CDR3 loop spans 17 amino acids. This chain's CDR3 is CASSQDPSGVSTDTQYF. CDR3 nucleotide sequence: TGTGCCAGCAGCCAAGACCCCTCGGGGGTTAGCACAGATACGCAGTATTTT.

The chain joins TRBV3-1 to TRBJ2-5, with D maybe TRBD1 (5 bases). The V gene lost 4 bases and the J gene lost 2 bases, with 17 bases spanning the gap. The CDR3 length is 16 residues. CDR1 is LGHDT, CDR2 YNNKEL, per germline (reference sequence). This CDR3 reads CASSPDGTGPQETQYF. The CDR3 bases are TGTGCCAGCAGCCCAGATGGAACAGGACCACAAGAGACCCAGTACTTC.

CDR3 residues: CASSFLPGSIYGYTF. Written as DNA, the CDR3 is TGTGCCAGCAGTTTTTTGCCGGGCTCGATCTATGGCTACACCTTC. The chain carries TRBV12-3 or TRBV12-4 and TRBJ1-2; D gene unclear. This CDR3 is 15 amino acids long. Trimming shortened V by 3 bases and J by 4 bases, and 15 bases separated the two germline ends.

The J gene is TRBJ2-1, the V gene TRBV11-2; no reliable D call. The V end lost 4 bases, the J end lost 12 bases, and 10 bases lay between the germline ends. The CDR3 length is 11 residues. Germline V lookup: CDR1 SGHAT, CDR2 FQNNGV. For the CDR3, the DNA is TGTGCCAGCAGCTCCAATGTGGGGCAGTTCTTC. This encodes CASSSNVGQFF. Full variable domain (rest looked up from reference TRBV11-2 and TRBJ2-1): EAGVAQSPRYKIIEKRQSVAFWCNPISGHATLYWYQQILGQGPKLLIQFQNNGVVDDSQLPKDRFSAERLKGVDSTLKIQPAKLEDSAVYLCASSSNVGQFFGPGTRLTVL.

The rearrangement joins TRBV20-1 to TRBJ2-1; no clear D. The CDR3 contains 13 residues. Germline assignment: CDR1 DFQATT and CDR2 SNEGSKA (reference sequence). Trimming stripped 6 bases from V and 0 bases from J, with 9 bases between. The CDR3 DNA sequence: TGCAGTGCGATCCCGAGCTCCTACAATGAGCAGTTCTTC. Translation: CSAIPSSYNEQFF.

CDR3: CASSPGQGQGALRGKLFF. DNA for the CDR3: TGTGCCAGCAGCCCGGGTCAGGGACAGGGGGCCCTCAGAGGGAAACTGTTTTTT. The J gene is TRBJ1-4, the V gene TRBV6-1, with 12 bases matching TRBD1. There are 18 residues in the CDR3. The germline CDR1 and CDR2 sequences are MNHNS and SASEGT. V lost 6 bases and J lost 11; bases outside the gene matches: 19.

The chain has TRBV20-1 and TRBJ1-1, with D possibly matching TRBD1 (6 bases). The CDR3 covers 13 residues. Trimming took 2 bases from V and 6 from J, leaving 13 bases between them. The germline gives CDR1 DFQATT, CDR2 SNEGSKA (reference sequence). The DNA of the CDR3 is TGCAGTGCTAGACGCAGGGGAAGGCCTGAAGCTTTCTTT. Protein product: CSARRRGRPEAFF.

The rearrangement joins TRBV20-1 to TRBJ2-7; 10 bases align to TRBD1. The CDR3 has 14 residues. Germline CDR1 reads DFQATT; CDR2 reads SNEGSKA (reference sequence). The V and J ends lost 3 bases and 5 bases, in that order; junction bases with no gene match: 7. DNA of the CDR3: TGCAGTGCTAGGCGAGGACAGGGGGGCAACGAGCAGTACTTC. Translating it yields CSARRGQGGNEQYF.

J is TRBJ2-1 and V is TRBV19; 9 bases line up with TRBD1. Germline CDR1 LNHDA, CDR2 SQIVND (reference sequence). V shed 4 bases and J 6 bases; nucleotides not matched to a gene: 7. The CDR3 is made up of 15 amino acids. CDR3 coding DNA: TGTGCCAGTAGTACCGGACAGGGGAGGGCCAATGAGCAGTTCTTC. It is translated as CASSTGQGRANEQFF.

The chain is built from TRBV7-9 and TRBJ2-1; 12 nucleotides match TRBD2. The CDR3 length is 13 residues. Per germline, CDR1 SEHNR and CDR2 FQNEAQ (reference sequence). With 5 bases clipped from V and 7 bases from J, the junction kept 0 bases outside the gene matches. CDR3 sequence (DNA): TGTGCCAGCAGCACTAGCGGGGGGAATGAGCAGTTCTTC. Translation: CASSTSGGNEQFF.